This record covers a single T cell receptor (beta chain). Primers: 60 Vbeta forward and 13 Jbeta reverse. Sequencing used immunoSEQ multiplex PCR; TCRdb keeps in-frame clones, though not all of them. The table shows about 140,000 clones, with roughly four fifths occurring only once. This CDR3 comprises 15 residues. Germline assignment: CDR1 MGHRA and CDR2 YSYEKL. V lost 1 base and J 4 bases, leaving 13 bases between the germline ends. The data are from a study of cytomegalovirus exposure and HLA in healthy donors. This receptor was taken from a middle-aged woman in good health and CMV-seronegative. The sequenced material came from PBMCs. V and J are TRBV4-1 and TRBJ1-2; D remains ambiguous. The CDR3 DNA sequence: TGCGCCAGCAGCCAAGTATCTAATGGTGCCTATGGCTACACCTTC. It encodes CASSQVSNGAYGYTF.